This T cell receptor (beta chain) appears in the sequencing data of a study of blood T cell repertoires in COVID-19. Study at large: Researchers got acute and convalescent COVID-19 samples from the United States, Italy and Spain. Sample material is recorded as cDNA or gDNA derived from T cells, B-cell-depleted T cells, or PBMCs.

Per the original data handling: Nucleated cell counts were estimated from reference gene primer amplification. The protocol was immunoSEQ multiplex PCR, while the TCRdb copy is restricted to in-frame clones and leaves out a portion. V, J and clone size were drawn from that table, and D and trimming were deduced from the DNA. The repertoire includes tens of thousands of clones, 75% to 85% of them detected once, and 5% to 7% sits in the top ten. This clone was seen only a few times. The CDR3 sequence is 15 residues long. The germline V gene encodes CDR1 SGHRS and CDR2 YFSETQ. V dropped 2 bases and J dropped 2 bases, with 10 bases sitting between them.

Material: peripheral blood. The chain couples TRBV5-1 to TRBJ2-2; maybe TRBD1 (5 bases). The clonotype comes from a woman aged 55-69 years with acute or convalescent COVID-19. The CDR3 protein is CASSLLTANTGELFF. The CDR3 DNA reads TGCGCCAGCAGCTTACTGACAGCCAACACCGGGGAGCTGTTTTTT.